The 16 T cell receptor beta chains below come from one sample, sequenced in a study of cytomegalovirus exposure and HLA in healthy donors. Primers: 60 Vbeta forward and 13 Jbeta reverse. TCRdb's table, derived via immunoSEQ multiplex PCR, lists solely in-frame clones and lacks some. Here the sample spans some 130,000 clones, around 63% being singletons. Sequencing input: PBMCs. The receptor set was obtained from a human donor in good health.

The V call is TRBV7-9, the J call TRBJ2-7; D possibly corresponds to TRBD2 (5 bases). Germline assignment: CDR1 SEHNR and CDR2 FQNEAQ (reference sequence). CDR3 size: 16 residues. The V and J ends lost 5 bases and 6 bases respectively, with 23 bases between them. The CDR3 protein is CASSLVRGPGEGEQYF. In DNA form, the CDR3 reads TGTGCCAGCAGCCTAGTACGGGGTCCCGGAGAGGGCGAGCAGTACTTC.

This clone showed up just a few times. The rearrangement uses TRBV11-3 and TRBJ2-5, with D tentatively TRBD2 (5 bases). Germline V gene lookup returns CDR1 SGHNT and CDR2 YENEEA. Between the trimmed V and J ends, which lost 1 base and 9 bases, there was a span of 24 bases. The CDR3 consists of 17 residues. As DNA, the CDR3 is TGTGCCAGCAGCTTAGGTAGGAAGAGCGGAATCCAGAGACCCCAGTACTTC. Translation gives CASSLGRKSGIQRPQYF.

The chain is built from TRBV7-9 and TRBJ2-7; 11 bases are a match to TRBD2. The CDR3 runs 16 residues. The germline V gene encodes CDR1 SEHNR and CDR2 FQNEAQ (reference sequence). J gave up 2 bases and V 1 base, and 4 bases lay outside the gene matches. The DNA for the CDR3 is TGTGCCAGCAGCTTAGGGCCTAGCGGGAGGCCCTACGAGCAGTACTTC. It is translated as CASSLGPSGRPYEQYF. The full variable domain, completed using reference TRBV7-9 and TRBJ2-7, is DTGVSQNPRHKITKRGQNVTFRCDPISEHNRLYWYRQTLGQGPEFLTYFQNEAQLEKSRLLSDRFSAERPKGSFSTLEIQRTEQGDSAMYLCASSLGPSGRPYEQYFGPGTRLTVT.

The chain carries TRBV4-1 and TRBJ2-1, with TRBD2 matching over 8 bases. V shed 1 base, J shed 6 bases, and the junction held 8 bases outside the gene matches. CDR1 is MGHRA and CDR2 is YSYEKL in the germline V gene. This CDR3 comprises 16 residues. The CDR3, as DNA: TGCGCCAGCAGCCAAGGATTCCAGCGGGAGATCAATGAGCAGTTCTTC. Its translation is CASSQGFQREINEQFF.

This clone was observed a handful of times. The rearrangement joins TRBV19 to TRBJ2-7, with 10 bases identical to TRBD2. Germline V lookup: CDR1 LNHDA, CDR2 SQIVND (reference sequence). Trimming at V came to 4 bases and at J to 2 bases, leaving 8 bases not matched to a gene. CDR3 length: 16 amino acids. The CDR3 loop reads CASSTSRTSGPYEQYF. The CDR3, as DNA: TGTGCCAGTAGTACCTCCCGGACTAGCGGCCCCTACGAGCAGTACTTC.

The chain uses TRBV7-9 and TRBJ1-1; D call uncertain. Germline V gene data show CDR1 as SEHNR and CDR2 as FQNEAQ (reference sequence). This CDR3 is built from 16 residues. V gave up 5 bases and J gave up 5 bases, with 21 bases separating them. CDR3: CASSRPGEGWETEAFF. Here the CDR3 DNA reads TGTGCCAGCAGCCGCCCCGGTGAGGGATGGGAGACTGAAGCTTTCTTT.

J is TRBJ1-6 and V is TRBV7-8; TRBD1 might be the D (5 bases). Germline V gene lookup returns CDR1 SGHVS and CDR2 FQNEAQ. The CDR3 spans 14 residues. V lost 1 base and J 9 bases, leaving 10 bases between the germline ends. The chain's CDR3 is CASSLGLGGSPLHF. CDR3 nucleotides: TGTGCCAGCAGCTTAGGATTGGGGGGTTCACCCCTCCACTTT.

CDR3 protein: CASSIASSGSRSGQFF. DNA of the CDR3: TGTGCCAGTAGTATAGCGTCCAGCGGGTCGAGGTCGGGGCAGTTCTTC. The J gene is TRBJ2-1, the V gene TRBV19; maybe TRBD2 (6 bases). Germline V gene data show CDR1 as LNHDA and CDR2 as SQIVND (reference sequence). The CDR3 sequence is 16 residues long. Trimming cost V 1 base and J 12 bases, with 22 bases left between them.

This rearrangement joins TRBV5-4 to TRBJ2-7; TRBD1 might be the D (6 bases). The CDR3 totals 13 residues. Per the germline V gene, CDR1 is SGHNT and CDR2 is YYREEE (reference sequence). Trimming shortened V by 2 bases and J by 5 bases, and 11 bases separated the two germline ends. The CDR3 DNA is TGTGCCAGCAGCTTTGGGGGCGGTGACGAGCAGTACTTC. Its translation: CASSFGGGDEQYF.

CDR3 bases: TGTGCCAGCTCACCAGAGGGGCGGAGGGACACTGAAGCTTTCTTT. This codes for CASSPEGRRDTEAFF. The genes are TRBV18 and TRBJ1-1, with a possible D match to TRBD1 (5 bases). CDR1 is KGHSH, CDR2 LQKENI, per germline. CDR3 length equals 15 residues. V shed 2 bases and J shed 3 bases, with 13 bases lying between them.

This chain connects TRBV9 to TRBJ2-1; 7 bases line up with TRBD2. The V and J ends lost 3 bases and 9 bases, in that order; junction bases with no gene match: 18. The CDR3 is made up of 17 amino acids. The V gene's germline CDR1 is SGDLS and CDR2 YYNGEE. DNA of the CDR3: TGTGCCAGCAGCGCCGACGTGTCGGGAGGTTTCAATAGTGAGCAGTTCTTC. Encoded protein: CASSADVSGGFNSEQFF.

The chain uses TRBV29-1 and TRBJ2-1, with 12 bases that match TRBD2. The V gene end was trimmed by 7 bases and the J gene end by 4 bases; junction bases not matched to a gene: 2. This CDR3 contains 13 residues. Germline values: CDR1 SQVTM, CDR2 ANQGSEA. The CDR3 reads CSAGTSGYNEQFF. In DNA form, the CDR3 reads TGCAGCGCGGGGACTAGCGGGTACAATGAGCAGTTCTTC.

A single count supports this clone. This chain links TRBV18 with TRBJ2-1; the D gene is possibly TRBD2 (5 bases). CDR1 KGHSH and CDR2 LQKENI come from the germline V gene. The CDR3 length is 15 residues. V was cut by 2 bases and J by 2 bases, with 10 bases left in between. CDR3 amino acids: CASSPGWRAYNEQFF. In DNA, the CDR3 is TGTGCCAGCTCACCAGGGTGGCGGGCCTACAATGAGCAGTTCTTC. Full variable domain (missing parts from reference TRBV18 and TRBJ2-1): NAGVMQNPRHLVRRRGQEARLRCSPMKGHSHVYWYRQLPEEGLKFMVYLQKENIIDESGMPKERFSAEFPKEGPSILRIQQVVRGDSAAYFCASSPGWRAYNEQFFGPGTRLTVL.

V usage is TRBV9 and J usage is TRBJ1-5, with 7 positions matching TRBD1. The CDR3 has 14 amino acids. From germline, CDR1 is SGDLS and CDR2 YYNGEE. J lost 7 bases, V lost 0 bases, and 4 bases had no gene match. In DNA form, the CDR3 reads TGTGCCAGCAGCGTAGGGGCAGGGGGGCAGCCCCAGCATTTT. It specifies CASSVGAGGQPQHF.

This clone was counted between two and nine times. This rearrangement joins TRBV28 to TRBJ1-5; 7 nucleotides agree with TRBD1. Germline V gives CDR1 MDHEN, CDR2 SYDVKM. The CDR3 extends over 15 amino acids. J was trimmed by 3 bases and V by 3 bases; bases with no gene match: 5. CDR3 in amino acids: CASSLGQSVNQPQHF. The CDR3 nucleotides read TGTGCCAGCAGTTTGGGACAGTCCGTCAATCAGCCCCAGCATTTT.

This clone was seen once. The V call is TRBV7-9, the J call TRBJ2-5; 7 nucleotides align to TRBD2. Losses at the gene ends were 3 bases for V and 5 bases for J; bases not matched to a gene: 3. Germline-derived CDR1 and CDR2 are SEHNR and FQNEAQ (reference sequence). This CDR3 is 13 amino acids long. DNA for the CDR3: TGTGCCAGCAGCTTCGCGGGAGCTGAGACCCAGTACTTC. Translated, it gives CASSFAGAETQYF.